This passage covers 9 T cell receptor beta chains from one sample sequenced in a study of shared clonotypes between healthy human individuals. Clones were sequenced by immunoSEQ multiplex PCR, and TCRdb holds only the in-frame ones, with some missing. This sample has hundreds of thousands of clones, with roughly 70% found just once. Input material: memory CD4+ T cells sorted from blood. Subset noted: CD45RA-negative fraction. Every receptor here comes from a woman in her twenties or thirties in good health.

The chain carries TRBV10-3 and TRBJ2-7, with D perhaps given as TRBD1 or TRBD2 (5 bases each). V was trimmed by 0 bases and J by 2 bases, leaving 11 bases between them. CDR1 and CDR2 (germline): ENHRY, SYGVKD. The CDR3 spans 15 residues. This CDR3 is CAISESTRGPYEQYF. CDR3 DNA sequence: TGTGCCATCAGTGAGTCGACTCGGGGCCCCTACGAGCAGTACTTC.

This clone was picked up one time. The CDR3 DNA reads TGTGCCAGCAGCTTCGGGGACAGGGGCTACGAGCAGTACTTC. Translating it yields CASSFGDRGYEQYF. The genes are TRBV7-9 and TRBJ2-7, with 10 bases aligning to TRBD1. Germline lookup yields CDR1 SEHNR and CDR2 FQNEAQ (reference sequence). The V segment lost 3 bases and the J segment 3 bases; nucleotides outside the gene matches: 2. The CDR3 is made up of 14 amino acids.

The chain carries TRBV4-1 and TRBJ1-1, with TRBD1 identical over 10 bases. Germline CDR1 and CDR2: MGHRA and YSYEKL. The J segment lost 3 bases and the V segment lost 8 bases, leaving 9 bases of the junction unmatched. The CDR3 sequence is 15 residues long. The CDR3: CASRTGTGVYTEAFF. The DNA of the CDR3 is TGCGCCAGCCGTACCGGGACAGGGGTTTACACTGAAGCTTTCTTT.

The chain links TRBV7-9 to TRBJ2-1; the match to TRBD2 covers 12 bases. There are 17 residues in the CDR3. Germline CDR1 SEHNR, CDR2 FQNEAQ (reference sequence). Trimming at V came to 3 bases and at J to 4 bases, leaving 7 bases not matched to a gene. In DNA, the CDR3 is TGTGCCAGCAGCTTTGGGACTAGCGGGTCCGCATACAATGAGCAGTTCTTC. It encodes CASSFGTSGSAYNEQFF.

This clone was observed a single time. The chain recombines TRBV28 with TRBJ1-1; no definite D call. The CDR3 length is 12 residues. Germline V gives CDR1 MDHEN, CDR2 SYDVKM. The ends were cut back, 2 bases at V and 7 bases at J, with 8 bases in the middle. The CDR3 is CASSLKLGEAFF. CDR3 sequence (DNA): TGTGCCAGCAGTTTAAAACTCGGTGAAGCTTTCTTT. Full variable domain (remainder filled in from reference TRBV28 and TRBJ1-1): DVKVTQSSRYLVKRTGEKVFLECVQDMDHENMFWYRQDPGLGLRLIYFSYDVKMKEKGDIPEGYSVSREKKERFSLILESASTNQTSMYLCASSLKLGEAFFGQGTRLTVV.

This chain uses TRBV2 with TRBJ2-3; no firm D call. V was pared by 4 bases and J by 5 bases, with 4 bases between. The V gene's germline CDR1 is SNHLY and CDR2 FYNNEI. CDR3 length equals 11 residues. CDR3 DNA: TGTGCCAGCAGTGCGGTAGATACGCAGTATTTT. This translates into CASSAVDTQYF.

The rearrangement joins TRBV5-1 to TRBJ2-3; 13 bases agree with TRBD2. There are 17 residues in the CDR3. Trimming took 4 bases from V and 1 from J; bases not matched to a gene: 6. Germline V lookup: CDR1 SGHRS, CDR2 YFSETQ. The CDR3 bases are TGCGCCAGCAGCCCCCCCACTAGCGGGAGGGGCACAGATACGCAGTATTTT. It is translated as CASSPPTSGRGTDTQYF.

The chain is built from TRBV10-2 and TRBJ1-4; D is perhaps TRBD1 (5 bases). The V gene lost 3 bases and the J gene lost 4 bases, with 9 bases spanning the gap. There are 14 residues in the CDR3. Germline V gene lookup returns CDR1 WSHSY and CDR2 SAAADI. CDR3 DNA: TGCGCCAGCAGTGACGAGAGGGGTAATGAAAAACTGTTTTTT. It is translated as CASSDERGNEKLFF.

CDR3 sequence (DNA): TGTGCCAGCAGTGAACGGAATGGCGGGCTCTACAATGAGCAGTTCTTC. Translation: CASSERNGGLYNEQFF. The chain employs TRBV2 and TRBJ2-1, with D maybe TRBD2 (5 bases). The CDR3 loop spans 16 amino acids. Germline V gene sequence: CDR1 SNHLY, CDR2 FYNNEI. The V end lost 2 bases, the J end lost 3 bases, and 14 bases lay between the germline ends.